This TCR beta chain emerged from a study of blood T cell repertoires in COVID-19. Profiling relied on immunoSEQ multiplex PCR, and the TCRdb table lists in-frame clones only, not all of them. Among 85,000 to 130,000 clones listed, roughly four fifths were seen once. The CDR3 spans 15 residues. From germline, CDR1 is GTSNPN and CDR2 SVGIG (reference sequence). With V trimmed by 3 bases and J by 3 bases, 10 bases remained unmatched. V usage is TRBV30 and J usage is TRBJ1-2; 7 bases match TRBD1. The TCR sequence derives from a man in his fifties or sixties with acute or convalescent COVID-19. Sequencing was done on a sample of peripheral blood. The CDR3 here is CAWRRVDRVDYGYTF. CDR3 nucleotides: TGTGCCTGGAGACGAGTAGACAGGGTGGACTATGGCTACACCTTC.